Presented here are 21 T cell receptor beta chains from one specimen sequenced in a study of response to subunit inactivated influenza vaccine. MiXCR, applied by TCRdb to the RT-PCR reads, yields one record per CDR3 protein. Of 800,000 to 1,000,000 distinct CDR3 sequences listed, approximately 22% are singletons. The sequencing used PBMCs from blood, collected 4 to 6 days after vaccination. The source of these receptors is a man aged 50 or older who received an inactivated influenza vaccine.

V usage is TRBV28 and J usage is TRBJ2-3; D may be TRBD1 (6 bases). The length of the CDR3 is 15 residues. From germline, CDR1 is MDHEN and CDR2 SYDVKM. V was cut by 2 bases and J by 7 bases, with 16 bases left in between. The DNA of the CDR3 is TGTGCCAGCAGTTTAGAACAGGGATACGAGAATACGCAGTATTTT. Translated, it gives CASSLEQGYENTQYF.

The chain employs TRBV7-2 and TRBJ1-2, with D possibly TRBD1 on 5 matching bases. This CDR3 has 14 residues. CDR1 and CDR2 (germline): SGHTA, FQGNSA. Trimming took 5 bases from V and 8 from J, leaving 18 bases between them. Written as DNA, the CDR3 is TGTGCCAGCAGCCCGTCGATGCCGGGGCAAGGCTACACCTTC. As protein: CASSPSMPGQGYTF.

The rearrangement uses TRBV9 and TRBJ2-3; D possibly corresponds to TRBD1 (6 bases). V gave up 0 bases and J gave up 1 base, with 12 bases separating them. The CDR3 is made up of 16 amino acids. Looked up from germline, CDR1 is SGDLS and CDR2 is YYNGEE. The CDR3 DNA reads TGTGCCAGCAGCGTAGGGACAGCCCTGGGCACAGATACGCAGTATTTT. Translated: CASSVGTALGTDTQYF.

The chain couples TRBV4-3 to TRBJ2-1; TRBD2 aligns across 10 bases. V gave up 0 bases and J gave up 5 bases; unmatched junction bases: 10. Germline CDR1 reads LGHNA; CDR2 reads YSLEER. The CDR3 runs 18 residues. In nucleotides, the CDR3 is TGCGCCAGCAGCCAAGATTGGGGCCTAGCGGGGGCCAACAATGAGCAGTTCTTC. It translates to CASSQDWGLAGANNEQFF.

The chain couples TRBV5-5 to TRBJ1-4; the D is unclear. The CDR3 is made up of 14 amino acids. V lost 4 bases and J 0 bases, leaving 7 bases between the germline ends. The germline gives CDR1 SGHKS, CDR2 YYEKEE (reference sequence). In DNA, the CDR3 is TGTGCCAGCAGCGCCTCTTCAACTAATGAAAAACTGTTTTTT. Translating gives CASSASSTNEKLFF.

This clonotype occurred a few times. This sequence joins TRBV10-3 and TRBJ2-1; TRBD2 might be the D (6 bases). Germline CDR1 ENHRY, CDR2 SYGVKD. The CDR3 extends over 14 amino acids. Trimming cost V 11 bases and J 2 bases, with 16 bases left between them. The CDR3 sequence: CASRGSGAYNEQFF. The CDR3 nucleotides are TGTGCCTCTAGGGGTTCGGGAGCCTACAATGAGCAGTTCTTC.

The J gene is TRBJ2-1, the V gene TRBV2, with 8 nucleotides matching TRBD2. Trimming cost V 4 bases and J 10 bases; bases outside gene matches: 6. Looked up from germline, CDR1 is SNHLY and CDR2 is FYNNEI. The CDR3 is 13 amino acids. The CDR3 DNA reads TGTGCCAGCAGTGTTACAGCGGGAGTGGAGCAGTTCTTC. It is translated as CASSVTAGVEQFF. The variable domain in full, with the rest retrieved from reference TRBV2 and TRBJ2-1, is EPEVTQTPSHQVTQMGQEVILRCVPISNHLYFYWYRQILGQKVEFLVSFYNNEISEKSEIFDDQFSVERPDGSNFTLKIRSTKLEDSAMYFCASSVTAGVEQFFGPGTRLTVL.

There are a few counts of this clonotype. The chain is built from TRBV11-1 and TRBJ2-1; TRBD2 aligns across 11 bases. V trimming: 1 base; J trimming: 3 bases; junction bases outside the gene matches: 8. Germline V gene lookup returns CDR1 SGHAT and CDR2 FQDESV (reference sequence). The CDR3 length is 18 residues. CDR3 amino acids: CASSLGSTSGGDYNEQFF. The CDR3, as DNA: TGTGCCAGCAGCTTAGGATCAACTAGCGGGGGTGACTACAATGAGCAGTTCTTC. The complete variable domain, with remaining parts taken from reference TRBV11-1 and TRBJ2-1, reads EAEVAQSPRYKITEKSQAVAFWCDPISGHATLYWYRQILGQGPELLVQFQDESVVDDSQLPKDRFSAERLKGVDSTLKIQPAELGDSAMYLCASSLGSTSGGDYNEQFFGPGTRLTVL.

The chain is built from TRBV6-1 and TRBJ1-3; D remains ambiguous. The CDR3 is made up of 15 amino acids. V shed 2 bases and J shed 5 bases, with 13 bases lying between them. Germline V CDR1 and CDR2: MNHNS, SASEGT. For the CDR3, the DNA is TGTGCCAGCAGTGAAATCGGCAGCCCGAGAAACACCATATATTTT. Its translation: CASSEIGSPRNTIYF.

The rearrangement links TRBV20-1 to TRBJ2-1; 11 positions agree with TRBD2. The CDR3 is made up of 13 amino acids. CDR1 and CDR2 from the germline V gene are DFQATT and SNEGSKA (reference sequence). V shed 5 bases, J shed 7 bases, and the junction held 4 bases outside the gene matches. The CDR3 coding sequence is TGCAGTGCTTTAGCGGGAGGGCCGAATGAGCAGTTCTTC. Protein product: CSALAGGPNEQFF.

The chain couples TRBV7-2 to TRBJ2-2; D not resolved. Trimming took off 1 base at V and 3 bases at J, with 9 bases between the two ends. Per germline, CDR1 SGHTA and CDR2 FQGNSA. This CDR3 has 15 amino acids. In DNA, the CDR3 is TGTGCCAGCAGCTTAGGGTCTAGTTACACCGGGGAGCTGTTTTTT. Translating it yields CASSLGSSYTGELFF.

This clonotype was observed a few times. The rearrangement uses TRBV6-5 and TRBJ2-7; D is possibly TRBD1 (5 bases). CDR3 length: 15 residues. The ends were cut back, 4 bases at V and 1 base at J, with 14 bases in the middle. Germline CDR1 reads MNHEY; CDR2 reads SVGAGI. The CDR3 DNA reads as TGTGCCAGCAGTTCAACAGGATTCCCTTCCTACGAGCAGTACTTC. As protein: CASSSTGFPSYEQYF.

CDR3: CASSLSRRGLAKNIQYF. The DNA for the CDR3 is TGTGCCAGCAGTTTATCACGCAGAGGGCTAGCCAAAAACATTCAGTACTTC. V and J are TRBV27 and TRBJ2-4, with D possibly being TRBD2 (5 bases). This CDR3 comprises 17 residues. Germline V CDR1 and CDR2: MNHEY, SMNVEV (reference sequence). V lost 0 bases and J lost 0, with 12 bases in between.

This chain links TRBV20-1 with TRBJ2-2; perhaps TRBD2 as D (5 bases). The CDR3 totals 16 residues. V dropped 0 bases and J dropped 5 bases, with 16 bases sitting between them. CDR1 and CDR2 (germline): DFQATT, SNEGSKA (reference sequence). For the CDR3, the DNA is TGCAGTGCTAGAGACTTCGGGGATTCTGGGACCGGGGAGCTGTTTTTT. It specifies CSARDFGDSGTGELFF.

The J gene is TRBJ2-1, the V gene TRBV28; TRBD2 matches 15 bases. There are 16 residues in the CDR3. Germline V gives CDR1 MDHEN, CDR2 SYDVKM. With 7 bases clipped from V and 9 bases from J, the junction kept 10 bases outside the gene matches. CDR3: CASTTGGTSGRTEQFF. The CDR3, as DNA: TGTGCCAGCACCACCGGGGGGACTAGCGGGAGGACTGAGCAGTTCTTC.

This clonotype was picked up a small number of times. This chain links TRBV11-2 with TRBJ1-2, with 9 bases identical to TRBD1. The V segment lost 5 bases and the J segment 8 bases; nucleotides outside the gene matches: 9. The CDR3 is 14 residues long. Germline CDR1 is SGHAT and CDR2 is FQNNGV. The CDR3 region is CASSPTDRGRGYTF. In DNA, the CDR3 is TGTGCCAGCAGCCCGACAGACAGGGGGAGAGGCTACACCTTC.

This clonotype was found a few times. DNA for the CDR3: TGCAGTGCTAGAGCCCCGGGACTAGTTTCCAGTGAGCAGTTCTTC. Its translation: CSARAPGLVSSEQFF. This chain connects TRBV20-1 to TRBJ2-1; 8 nucleotides line up with TRBD2. This CDR3 is built from 15 residues. With 1 base clipped from V and 9 bases from J, the junction kept 11 bases outside the gene matches. Germline values: CDR1 DFQATT, CDR2 SNEGSKA (reference sequence).

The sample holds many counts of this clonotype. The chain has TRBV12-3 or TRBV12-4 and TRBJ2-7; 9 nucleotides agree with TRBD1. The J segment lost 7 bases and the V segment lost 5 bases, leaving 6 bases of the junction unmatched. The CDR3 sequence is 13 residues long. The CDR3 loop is CASSPGQGREQYF. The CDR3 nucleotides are TGTGCCAGCAGTCCGGGACAGGGAAGGGAGCAGTACTTC.

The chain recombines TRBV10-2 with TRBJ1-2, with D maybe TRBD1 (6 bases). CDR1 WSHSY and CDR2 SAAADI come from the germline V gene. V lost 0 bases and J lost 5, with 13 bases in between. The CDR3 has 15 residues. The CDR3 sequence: CASSESTRGWYGYTF. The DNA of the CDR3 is TGCGCCAGCAGTGAGTCGACCAGGGGCTGGTATGGCTACACCTTC.

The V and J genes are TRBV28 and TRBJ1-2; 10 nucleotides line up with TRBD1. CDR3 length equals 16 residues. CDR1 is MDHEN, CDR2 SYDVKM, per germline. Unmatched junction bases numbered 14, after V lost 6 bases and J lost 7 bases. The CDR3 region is CASSLLWDRGWSGYTF. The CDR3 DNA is TGTGCCAGCAGCCTACTCTGGGACAGGGGTTGGAGTGGCTACACCTTC.

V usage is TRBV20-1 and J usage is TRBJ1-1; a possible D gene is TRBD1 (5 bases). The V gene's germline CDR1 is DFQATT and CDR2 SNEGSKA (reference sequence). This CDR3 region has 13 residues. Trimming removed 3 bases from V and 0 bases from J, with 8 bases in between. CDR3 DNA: TGCAGTGCTAGGGACACATTGAACACTGAAGCTTTCTTT. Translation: CSARDTLNTEAFF.